Detailed here is one T cell receptor beta chain. V was shortened by 3 bases and J by 1 base, with 8 bases between the two germline ends. The CDR3 contains 13 residues. Looked up from germline, CDR1 is SGHRS and CDR2 is YFSETQ. TCRdb's table, derived via immunoSEQ multiplex PCR, lists solely in-frame clones and lacks some. This table holds roughly 300,000 clones, 73% found once. These data originate in a study of shared clonotypes between healthy human individuals. Turning to the study itself: For every donor, three CD4 naive, three CD4 memory, two CD8 naive and one CD8 memory plates were used.

Investigators divided CD4+ cells into CD45RA+ naive and CD45RA-negative memory subsets. The V call is TRBV5-1, the J call TRBJ2-7; D might be TRBD2 (6 bases). Sequenced: memory CD4+ T cells sorted from blood. The subset is: CD45RA-negative fraction. The receptor comes from a man aged 30-40 years in good health. The CDR3: CASSSGRSYEQYF. Here the CDR3 DNA reads TGCGCCAGCAGCTCCGGGAGATCCTACGAGCAGTACTTC.